This T cell receptor beta chain was sequenced during a study of technical replicates of blood from a handful of donors. Profiling relied on immunoSEQ multiplex PCR, and the TCRdb table lists in-frame clones only, not all of them. The sample has tens of thousands of clones; 70% to 90% are singletons. This CDR3 has 14 amino acids. The V and J ends lost 2 bases and 6 bases, in that order; junction bases with no gene match: 3. Germline V gene data show CDR1 as SGHNT and CDR2 as YYREEE (reference sequence). The sequenced material came from PBMCs. This receptor was taken from a human donor in good health. Some clones in this sample may be carry-over from other donors' samples. The chain has TRBV5-4 and TRBJ2-7, with 12 bases matching TRBD1. The DNA for the CDR3 is TGTGCCAGCAGCTTTGGGACAGGGGGCTTCGAGCAGTACTTC. Its translation is CASSFGTGGFEQYF.